This TCR beta chain was captured by sequencing in a study of radiotherapy plus CTLA-4 blockade in lung cancer. Study-level findings and limits: How blood T cell clones changed early, along with interferon-beta, reportedly forecast response best.

With 1 base removed from V and 4 bases from J, the gap between germline ends came to 14 bases. The CDR3 consists of 15 residues. The V gene's germline CDR1 is SGHTS and CDR2 YDEGEE. Note on this clone: Its specificity is not known.

Each patient with chemo-refractory metastatic non-small-cell lung cancer was treated with focal radiation plus CTLA-4 blockade using ipilimumab. Repertoires were generated with immunoSEQ multiplex PCR, while TCRdb's copy carries only in-frame clones and drops some. The table shows roughly 75,000 clones, with roughly 80% occurring only once. The chain combines TRBV5-8 with TRBJ1-1; D remains unclear. The sequenced sample was peripheral blood, obtained from a patient treated with radiotherapy plus ipilimumab. This TCR was sampled from a human donor with non-small cell lung cancer who had stable disease on radiotherapy plus ipilimumab. CDR3 nucleotide sequence: TGTGCCAGCAGCTTGAGACCACCCCGACCCACTGAAGCTTTCTTT. Translating it yields CASSLRPPRPTEAFF. Variable domain in full (rest from reference TRBV5-8 and TRBJ1-1): EAGVTQSPTHLIKTRGQQATLRCSPISGHTSVYWYQQALGLGLQFLLWYDEGEERNRGNFPPRFSGRQFPNYSSELNVNALELEDSALYLCASSLRPPRPTEAFFGQGTRLTVV.